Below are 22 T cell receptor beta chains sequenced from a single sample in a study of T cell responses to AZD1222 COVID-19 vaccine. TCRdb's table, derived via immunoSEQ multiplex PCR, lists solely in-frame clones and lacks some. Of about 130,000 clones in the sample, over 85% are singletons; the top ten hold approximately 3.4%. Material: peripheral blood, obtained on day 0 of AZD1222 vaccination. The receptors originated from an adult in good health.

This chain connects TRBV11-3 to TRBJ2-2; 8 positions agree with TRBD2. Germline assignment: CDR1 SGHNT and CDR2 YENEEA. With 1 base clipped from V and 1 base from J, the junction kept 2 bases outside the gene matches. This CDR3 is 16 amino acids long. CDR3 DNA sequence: TGTGCCAGCAGCTTAGGGCTAGCGGGGAACACCGGGGAGCTGTTTTTT. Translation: CASSLGLAGNTGELFF.

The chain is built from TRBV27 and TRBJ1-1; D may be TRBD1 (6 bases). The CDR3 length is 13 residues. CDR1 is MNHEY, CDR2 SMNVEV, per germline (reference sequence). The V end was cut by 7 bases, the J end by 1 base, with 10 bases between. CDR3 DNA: TGTGCCAGCAACAGGGCAAGGAACACTGAAGCTTTCTTT. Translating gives CASNRARNTEAFF.

The CDR3: CASSHTGRRVNEQFF. CDR3 nucleotide sequence: TGTGCCAGCAGCCATACGGGACGGAGAGTCAATGAGCAGTTCTTC. The V gene is TRBV4-2, the J gene TRBJ2-1; D might be TRBD1 or TRBD2, each matching 5 bases. V lost 3 bases, J lost 6 bases, and 15 bases lay in between. This CDR3 comprises 15 residues. Germline values: CDR1 LGHNA, CDR2 YNFKEQ.

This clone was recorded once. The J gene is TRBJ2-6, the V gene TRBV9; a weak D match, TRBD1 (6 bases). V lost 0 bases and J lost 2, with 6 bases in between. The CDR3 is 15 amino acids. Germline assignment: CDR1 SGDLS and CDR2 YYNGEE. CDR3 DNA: TGTGCCAGCAGCGTAGGGGGGCCTGGGGCCAACGTCCTGACTTTC. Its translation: CASSVGGPGANVLTF. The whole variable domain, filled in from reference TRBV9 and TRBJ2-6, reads DSGVTQTPKHLITATGQRVTLRCSPRSGDLSVYWYQQSLDQGLQFLIQYYNGEERAKGNILERFSAQQFPDLHSELNLSSLELGDSALYFCASSVGGPGANVLTFGAGSRLTVL.

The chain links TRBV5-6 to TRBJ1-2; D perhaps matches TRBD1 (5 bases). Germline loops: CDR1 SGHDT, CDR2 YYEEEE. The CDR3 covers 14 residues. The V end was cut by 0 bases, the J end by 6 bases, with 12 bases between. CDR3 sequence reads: CASSLGQGFNGYTF. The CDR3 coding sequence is TGTGCCAGCAGCTTGGGTCAGGGTTTTAATGGCTACACCTTC.

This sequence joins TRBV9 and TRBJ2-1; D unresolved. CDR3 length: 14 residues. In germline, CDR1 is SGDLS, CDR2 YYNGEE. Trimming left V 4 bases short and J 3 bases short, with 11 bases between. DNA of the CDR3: TGTGCCAGCAGCCTTACCTGGGGCTACAATGAGCAGTTCTTC. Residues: CASSLTWGYNEQFF. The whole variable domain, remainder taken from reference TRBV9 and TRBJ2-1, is DSGVTQTPKHLITATGQRVTLRCSPRSGDLSVYWYQQSLDQGLQFLIQYYNGEERAKGNILERFSAQQFPDLHSELNLSSLELGDSALYFCASSLTWGYNEQFFGPGTRLTVL.

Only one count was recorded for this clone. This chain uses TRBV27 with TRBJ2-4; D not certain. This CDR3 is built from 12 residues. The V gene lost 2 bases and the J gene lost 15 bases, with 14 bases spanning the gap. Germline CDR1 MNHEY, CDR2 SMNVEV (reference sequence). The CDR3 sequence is CASSLPPGPMYF. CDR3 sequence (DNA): TGTGCCAGCAGTTTACCGCCGGGTCCAATGTACTTC.

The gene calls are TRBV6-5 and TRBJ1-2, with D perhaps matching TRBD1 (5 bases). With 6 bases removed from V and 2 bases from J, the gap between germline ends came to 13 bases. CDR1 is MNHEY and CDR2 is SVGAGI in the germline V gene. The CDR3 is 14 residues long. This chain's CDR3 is CASRQGPLNYGYTF. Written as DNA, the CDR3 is TGTGCCAGCAGGCAGGGCCCCCTAAACTATGGCTACACCTTC.

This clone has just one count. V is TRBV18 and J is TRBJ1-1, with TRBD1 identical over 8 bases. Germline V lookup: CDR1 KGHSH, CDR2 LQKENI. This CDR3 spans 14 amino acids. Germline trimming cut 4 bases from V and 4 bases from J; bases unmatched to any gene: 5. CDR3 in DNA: TGTGCCAGCTCACGATCGACAGGGGCCACTGAAGCTTTCTTT. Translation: CASSRSTGATEAFF.

The chain's CDR3 is CASSRADSTGYTF. The CDR3, as DNA: TGCGCCAGCAGCCGTGCTGATTCGACCGGCTACACCTTC. This chain joins TRBV5-1 and TRBJ1-2; no reliable D call. V was pared by 4 bases and J by 8 bases, with 15 bases between. The V gene's germline CDR1 is SGHRS and CDR2 YFSETQ. CDR3 length equals 13 residues. Supplemented by reference TRBV5-1 and TRBJ1-2, the full variable domain reads KAGVTQTPRYLIKTRGQQVTLSCSPISGHRSVSWYQQTPGQGLQFLFEYFSETQRNKGNFPGRFSGRQFSNSRSEMNVSTLELGDSALYLCASSRADSTGYTFGSGTRLTVV.

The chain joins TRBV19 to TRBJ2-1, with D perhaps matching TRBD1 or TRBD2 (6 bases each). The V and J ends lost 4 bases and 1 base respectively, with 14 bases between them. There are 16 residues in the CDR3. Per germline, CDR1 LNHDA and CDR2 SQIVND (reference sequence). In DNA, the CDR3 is TGTGCCAGTAGTACTTATGGGGGGCGATCCTACAATGAGCAGTTCTTC. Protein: CASSTYGGRSYNEQFF.

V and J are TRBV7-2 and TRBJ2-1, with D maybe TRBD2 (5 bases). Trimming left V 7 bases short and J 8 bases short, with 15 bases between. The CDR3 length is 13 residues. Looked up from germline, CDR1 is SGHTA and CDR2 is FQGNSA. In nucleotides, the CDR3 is TGTGCCAGCAACTCTTTACTAGAGGATGAGCAGTTCTTC. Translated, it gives CASNSLLEDEQFF.

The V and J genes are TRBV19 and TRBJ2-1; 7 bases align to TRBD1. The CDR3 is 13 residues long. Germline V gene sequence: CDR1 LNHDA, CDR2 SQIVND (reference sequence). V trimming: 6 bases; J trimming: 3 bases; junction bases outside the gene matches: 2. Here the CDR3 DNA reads TGTGCCAGTAGCGCAGGGGGCTACAATGAGCAGTTCTTC. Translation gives CASSAGGYNEQFF.

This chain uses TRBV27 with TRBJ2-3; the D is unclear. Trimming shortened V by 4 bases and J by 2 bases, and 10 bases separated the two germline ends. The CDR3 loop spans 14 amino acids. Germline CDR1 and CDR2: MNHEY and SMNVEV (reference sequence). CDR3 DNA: TGTGCCAGCAGTTCTCTCATGGCCACAGATACGCAGTATTTT. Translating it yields CASSSLMATDTQYF.

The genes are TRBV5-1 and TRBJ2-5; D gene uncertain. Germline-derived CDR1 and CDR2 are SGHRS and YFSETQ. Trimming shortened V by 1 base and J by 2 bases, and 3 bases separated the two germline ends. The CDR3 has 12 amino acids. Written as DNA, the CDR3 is TGCGCCAGCAGCTTGTCTCAAGAGACCCAGTACTTC. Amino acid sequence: CASSLSQETQYF.

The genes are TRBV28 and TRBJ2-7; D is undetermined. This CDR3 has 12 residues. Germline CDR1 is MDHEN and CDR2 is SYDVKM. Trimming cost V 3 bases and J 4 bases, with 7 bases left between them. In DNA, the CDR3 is TGTGCCAGCAGTTTGGAGACATACGAGCAGTACTTC. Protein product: CASSLETYEQYF.

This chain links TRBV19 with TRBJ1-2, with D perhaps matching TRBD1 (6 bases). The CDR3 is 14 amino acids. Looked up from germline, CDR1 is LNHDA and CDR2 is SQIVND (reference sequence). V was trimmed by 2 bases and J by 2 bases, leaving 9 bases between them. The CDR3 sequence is CASSILGGNYGYTF. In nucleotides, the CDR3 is TGTGCCAGTAGTATATTAGGGGGAAACTATGGCTACACCTTC.

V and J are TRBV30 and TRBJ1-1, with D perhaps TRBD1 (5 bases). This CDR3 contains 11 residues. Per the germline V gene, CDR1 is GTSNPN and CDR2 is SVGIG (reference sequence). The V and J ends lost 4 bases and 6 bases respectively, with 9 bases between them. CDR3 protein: CAWNLGAEAFF. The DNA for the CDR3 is TGTGCCTGGAACCTGGGGGCTGAAGCTTTCTTT.

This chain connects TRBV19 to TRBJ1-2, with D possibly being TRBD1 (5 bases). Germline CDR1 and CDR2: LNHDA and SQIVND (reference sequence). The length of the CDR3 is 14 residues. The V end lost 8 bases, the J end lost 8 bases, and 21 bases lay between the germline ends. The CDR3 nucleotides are TGTGCCAGTGTAACAGGTCCGTCACTGCGGGGCTACACCTTC. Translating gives CASVTGPSLRGYTF.

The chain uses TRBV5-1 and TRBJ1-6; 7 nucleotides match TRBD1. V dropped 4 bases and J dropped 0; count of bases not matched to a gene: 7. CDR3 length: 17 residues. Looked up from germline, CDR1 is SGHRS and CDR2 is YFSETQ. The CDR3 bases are TGCGCCAGCAGCCCACGACAGGGAAACTCCTATAATTCACCCCTCCACTTT. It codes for CASSPRQGNSYNSPLHF.

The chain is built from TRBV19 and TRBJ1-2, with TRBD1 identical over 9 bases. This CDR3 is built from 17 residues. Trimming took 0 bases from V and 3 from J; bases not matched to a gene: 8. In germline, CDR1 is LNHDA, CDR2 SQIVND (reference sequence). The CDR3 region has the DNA TGTGCCAGTAGTATAGATTTCTTGGGACAGGGCCACTATGGCTACACCTTC. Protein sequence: CASSIDFLGQGHYGYTF.

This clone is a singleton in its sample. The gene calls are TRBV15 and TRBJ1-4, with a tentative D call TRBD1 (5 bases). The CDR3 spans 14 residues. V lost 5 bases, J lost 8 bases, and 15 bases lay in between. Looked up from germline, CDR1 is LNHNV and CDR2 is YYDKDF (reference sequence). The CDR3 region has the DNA TGTGCCACCAGCCGGGGACTCCGGATGGAAAAACTGTTTTTT. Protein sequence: CATSRGLRMEKLFF.